The following is a TCR beta chain sequence with its context. The target antigen is unknown. With 60 Vbeta and 13 Jbeta primers, the PCR was carried out. Libraries were prepared by immunoSEQ multiplex PCR; TCRdb keeps only in-frame clonotypes and omits some of them. The sample lists some 150,000 clones; approximately 74% were seen once. These data come from a study of cytomegalovirus exposure and HLA in healthy donors. Germline V gives CDR1 KGHSH, CDR2 LQKENI. With V trimmed by 4 bases and J by 0 bases, 11 bases remained unmatched. The CDR3 covers 19 residues. The study, taken as a whole, reports: Listed as cytomegalovirus-associated were over 150 TCR beta chains. There were several of the most significant clusters that appeared linked to common viral pathogens in a later analysis. The Asian-associated ancestry cluster reportedly had fewer N-insertions than the approximately 650-donor mean in a later analysis.

Sequenced: PBMCs. The sequence was collected from a man aged 18 to 29 in good health and CMV-seropositive. The V gene is TRBV18, the J gene TRBJ2-6, with 8 bases fitting TRBD1. CDR3 sequence: CASSRTQGATSSGANVLTF. CDR3 bases: TGTGCCAGCTCACGTACTCAGGGGGCCACAAGCTCTGGGGCCAACGTCCTGACTTTC. Full variable domain (outside the CDR3, taken from reference TRBV18 and TRBJ2-6): NAGVMQNPRHLVRRRGQEARLRCSPMKGHSHVYWYRQLPEEGLKFMVYLQKENIIDESGMPKERFSAEFPKEGPSILRIQQVVRGDSAAYFCASSRTQGATSSGANVLTFGAGSRLTVL.